These 24 T cell receptor beta chains were all obtained from the same sample, sequenced in a study of blood T cells in healthy people across ages (dated by TCRdb to 2014 to 2015). Receptor libraries were prepared by 5' RACE. The sample was run on an Illumina HiSeq 2500. A second PCR of roughly 7 to 11 cycles was performed with a sample-barcoded 5' primer and a J-beta primer mix. TCRdb reanalyzed the raw reads on its own, using fastp at Q25 for trimming and MiXCR for clone calling, and kept in-frame beta chains. One record per CDR3 amino acid sequence lists the most common genes and DNA. For this sample the table gives about 680,000 distinct CDR3 sequences, of which 49% were detected only once. The top ten clones comprise under 35% of the sample. Sample: blood. The receptors were gathered from a woman aged 60-75 years in good health.

As to this clonotype: A much larger clone sits a single nucleotide away, making a read error possible. V usage is TRBV15 and J usage is TRBJ2-1; 10 positions agree with TRBD2. This CDR3 is built from 18 residues. Trimming removed 3 bases from V and 2 bases from J; junction bases left unmatched: 10. Germline V gives CDR1 LNHNV, CDR2 YYDKDF (reference sequence). The CDR3 nucleotides read TGTGCCACCAGCAGGGTAGCGGGAGGTCGTATCCCCTACAATGAGCAGTTCTTC. The encoded protein is CATSRVAGGRIPYNEQFF.

There are a few counts of this clonotype. CDR3 sequence reads: CASSLIQGAWNEQFF. In DNA form, the CDR3 reads TGCGCCAGCAGCTTGATACAGGGGGCCTGGAATGAGCAGTTCTTC. The V gene is TRBV5-1, the J gene TRBJ2-1, with 9 positions matching TRBD1. The V gene end was trimmed by 1 base and the J gene end by 7 bases; junction bases not matched to a gene: 6. The CDR3 covers 15 residues. Germline lookup yields CDR1 SGHRS and CDR2 YFSETQ.

This clonotype was counted ten times or more. V is TRBV7-2 and J is TRBJ1-2, with D perhaps TRBD1 (5 bases). The V and J ends lost 1 base and 4 bases respectively, with 10 bases between them. There are 14 residues in the CDR3. From germline, CDR1 is SGHTA and CDR2 FQGNSA. The CDR3 bases are TGTGCCAGCAGCTTAGGTGGGGCAAGCTATGGCTACACCTTC. Translation: CASSLGGASYGYTF.

The V call is TRBV29-1, the J call TRBJ2-1; D remains unclear. The CDR3 covers 11 residues. Deletions cut 3 bases from V and 7 bases from J, with 7 bases between. Germline V gene data show CDR1 as SQVTM and CDR2 as ANQGSEA. The chain's CDR3 is CSVEPGNEQFF. CDR3 DNA: TGCAGCGTTGAGCCCGGGAATGAGCAGTTCTTC.

The sample holds a few counts of this clonotype. The J gene is TRBJ2-7, the V gene TRBV29-1; possible D gene TRBD2, 6 bases. The CDR3 consists of 15 residues. The germline V gene has CDR1 SQVTM and CDR2 ANQGSEA. The germline V and J ends were trimmed by 1 base and 2 bases, with 15 bases remaining between them. The CDR3, as DNA: TGCAGCGTTGAAGGTGGAACTAGCCCAACCTACGAGCAGTACTTC. Amino acid sequence: CSVEGGTSPTYEQYF.

This clonotype was counted between two and nine times. This chain joins TRBV20-1 and TRBJ2-3, with 7 bases identical to TRBD2. The CDR3 has 15 residues. V shed 3 bases, J shed 3 bases, and the junction held 9 bases outside the gene matches. The germline V gene encodes CDR1 DFQATT and CDR2 SNEGSKA (reference sequence). The CDR3 bases are TGCAGTGCTAGGGCACTAGCGACAAAAACAGATACGCAGTATTTT. Its translation: CSARALATKTDTQYF.

This clonotype was seen a single time. One end of the junction is discordant with germline, which a read error may explain. The V call is TRBV12-3 or TRBV12-4, the J call TRBJ1-1; D possibly corresponds to TRBD1 (5 bases). The length of the CDR3 is 16 residues. The CDR3 DNA reads as TGTGCCAGCAGTTTAGCCCTGACAGCGTCGAACGCTGAAGCTTTCTTT. This sequence encodes CASSLALTASNAEAFF.

The chain has TRBV24-1 and TRBJ2-1, with D possibly being TRBD1 (6 bases). With the DNA end fitting TRBJ2-7 better, the J assignment may be wrong. CDR3 length equals 15 residues. CDR1 is KGHDR and CDR2 is SFDVKD in the germline V gene. In DNA, the CDR3 is TGTGCCACCATGCCTGGGGGCGCCCCATACAATGAGCAGTACTTC. Protein: CATMPGGAPYNEQYF.

V usage is TRBV4-3 and J usage is TRBJ2-1, with TRBD2 identical over 8 bases. Per germline, CDR1 LGHNA and CDR2 YSLEER. This CDR3 region has 16 residues. Trimming at V came to 0 bases and at J to 7 bases, leaving 8 bases not matched to a gene. CDR3 nucleotide sequence: TGCGCCAGCAGCCAAGATTGGCGAGCGGGAGTTAATGAGCAGTTCTTC. The encoded protein is CASSQDWRAGVNEQFF.

Only one count was recorded for this clonotype. This chain links TRBV20-1 with TRBJ2-3, with D tentatively TRBD1 (5 bases). The CDR3 extends over 15 amino acids. V lost 3 bases and J 4 bases, leaving 17 bases between the germline ends. Germline loops: CDR1 DFQATT, CDR2 SNEGSKA (reference sequence). CDR3 protein: CSASKDAGQSDTQYF. In DNA form, the CDR3 reads TGCAGTGCTAGCAAGGATGCAGGACAATCAGATACGCAGTATTTT.

The chain has TRBV9 and TRBJ2-4; a possible D gene is TRBD1 (6 bases). The end of the DNA is better explained by TRBJ2-7, so the J call may be wrong. This CDR3 has 15 amino acids. The germline V gene encodes CDR1 SGDLS and CDR2 YYNGEE. The CDR3 protein is CASSPHADRRNEQYF. In nucleotides, the CDR3 is TGTGCCAGCAGCCCCCACGCAGACAGGCGGAACGAGCAGTACTTC.

V is TRBV5-1 and J is TRBJ2-1, with a possible D match to TRBD2 (5 bases). V lost 3 bases to trimming and J lost 5 bases, with 18 bases between them. The CDR3 extends over 16 amino acids. CDR1 SGHRS and CDR2 YFSETQ come from the germline V gene. CDR3 sequence reads: CASSYVPGVRDNEQFF. The CDR3 DNA reads TGCGCCAGCAGCTACGTCCCCGGGGTGAGGGACAATGAGCAGTTCTTC.

This clonotype was observed at least ten times. CDR3 nucleotide sequence: TGTGCCATCAGTGACCAGCGGGAGGAGGGCAAAAACATTCAGTACTTC. This translates into CAISDQREEGKNIQYF. This chain uses TRBV10-3 with TRBJ2-4; 9 bases are a match to TRBD2. Germline trimming cut 3 bases from V and 3 bases from J; bases unmatched to any gene: 6. The CDR3 extends over 16 amino acids. Germline loops: CDR1 ENHRY, CDR2 SYGVKD.

This clonotype appeared a single time. The V gene is TRBV7-9, the J gene TRBJ1-2, with D uncertain. V lost 5 bases and J 3 bases, leaving 13 bases between the germline ends. This CDR3 contains 14 residues. CDR1 is SEHNR, CDR2 FQNEAQ, per germline (reference sequence). The CDR3 sequence is CASSILGTDYGYTF. DNA of the CDR3: TGTGCCAGCAGCATCCTCGGAACAGACTATGGCTACACCTTC.

V and J are TRBV28 and TRBJ2-5; 8 bases are a match to TRBD1. CDR3 size: 15 residues. Germline trimming cut 10 bases from V and 2 bases from J; bases unmatched to any gene: 12. The germline V gene encodes CDR1 MDHEN and CDR2 SYDVKM. DNA of the CDR3: TGTGCCACCCTCCCGAGGACAGGGAGACAAGAGACCCAGTACTTC. It codes for CATLPRTGRQETQYF.

The chain is built from TRBV20-1 and TRBJ2-7; weak D call: TRBD2 (7 bases). The V gene lost 2 bases and the J gene lost 6 bases, with 14 bases spanning the gap. CDR1 DFQATT and CDR2 SNEGSKA come from the germline V gene (reference sequence). The CDR3 is made up of 13 amino acids. The CDR3 protein is CSARRGGGFEQYF. For the CDR3, the DNA is TGCAGTGCTAGAAGGGGGGGTGGGTTCGAGCAGTACTTC.

V gene TRBV9 combines with J gene TRBJ2-2; D call uncertain. Trimming stripped 4 bases from V and 5 bases from J, with 15 bases between. Looked up from germline, CDR1 is SGDLS and CDR2 is YYNGEE. The CDR3 loop spans 15 amino acids. The CDR3 region has the DNA TGTGCCAGCAGCCCAGGAGTTTTAGGGACCGGGGAGCTGTTTTTT. Translation gives CASSPGVLGTGELFF.

The V call is TRBV20-1, the J call TRBJ2-1; TRBD2 aligns across 8 bases. Germline assignment: CDR1 DFQATT and CDR2 SNEGSKA (reference sequence). The CDR3 is made up of 16 amino acids. Losses at the gene ends were 2 bases for V and 0 bases for J; bases not matched to a gene: 6. CDR3 residues: CSARRSGTNSYNEQFF. CDR3 in DNA: TGCAGTGCTAGACGTAGCGGGACTAACTCCTACAATGAGCAGTTCTTC.

There are a few counts of this clonotype. The gene calls are TRBV5-4 and TRBJ2-3, with 7 bases that match TRBD2. After removal of 2 bases from V and 3 bases from J, the junction contained 6 bases not matched to a gene. CDR3 length: 15 residues. Germline V gene data show CDR1 as SGHNT and CDR2 as YYREEE (reference sequence). CDR3 in amino acids: CASSFGGRTTDTQYF. The CDR3 coding sequence is TGTGCCAGCAGCTTTGGCGGGAGAACGACAGATACGCAGTATTTT.

This CDR3 reads CASSLRPGQGFGYTF. DNA for the CDR3: TGTGCCAGCAGCTTAAGACCGGGACAGGGGTTTGGCTACACCTTC. The chain carries TRBV7-2 and TRBJ1-2; 10 bases map to TRBD1. The CDR3 loop spans 15 amino acids. The germline gives CDR1 SGHTA, CDR2 FQGNSA. The trim removed 2 bases at V and 7 bases at J, leaving 7 bases unmatched.

Remarks on this clonotype: The germline gene is not matched at one end of the junction; a read error may be the cause. The chain uses TRBV28 and TRBJ1-4, with 7 bases that match TRBD1. The CDR3 contains 15 residues. Germline V gene sequence: CDR1 MDHEN, CDR2 SYDVKM. The CDR3 sequence is CASSPQGVTKEKLFF. The CDR3 DNA follows: TGTGCCAGCAGTCCCCAGGGGGTTACTAAGGAAAAACTGTTTTTT.

This clonotype was counted a few times. J is TRBJ2-1 and V is TRBV6-1; D not certain. CDR1 and CDR2 from the germline V gene are MNHNS and SASEGT. The CDR3 consists of 14 residues. Trimming left V 4 bases short and J 0 bases short, with 7 bases between. CDR3 DNA: TGTGCCAGCAGTGCCACAGCCTCCTACAATGAGCAGTTCTTC. Protein: CASSATASYNEQFF.

This clonotype was detected a few times. The chain is built from TRBV21-1 and TRBJ1-2. TRBV21-1 is given as a pseudogene. The CDR3 has 15 residues. The CDR3 region is CASSKVQAQGGGYTF. In nucleotides, the CDR3 is TGTGCCAGCAGCAAAGTCCAGGCCCAAGGTGGAGGCTACACCTTC.

The genes are TRBV18 and TRBJ2-2, with a tentative D call TRBD2 (5 bases). This CDR3 region has 14 residues. V gave up 3 bases and J gave up 3 bases, with 8 bases separating them. The germline V gene encodes CDR1 KGHSH and CDR2 LQKENI. DNA for the CDR3: TGTGCCAGCTCACCGGACTTGGACACCGGGGAGCTGTTTTTT. Its translation is CASSPDLDTGELFF.